Here is one TCR beta chain with its context. Its antigen is as yet unknown. The CDR3 loop spans 16 amino acids. The V end lost 1 base, the J end lost 7 bases, and 18 bases lay between the germline ends. Germline V lookup: CDR1 SGHDT, CDR2 YYEEEE. The data were taken from a study of cytotoxic CD8 clonotypes in ibrutinib-treated CLL. Data came from immunoSEQ multiplex PCR; TCRdb stores just in-frame clones and leaves some out. This sample has 150,000 or so clones; roughly 80% occur once, and the top ten carry 28%. General study findings and limits: Before falling back toward baseline at progression, clonality had risen at the time of ibrutinib response.

V usage is TRBV5-6 and J usage is TRBJ2-1; unclear D gene. Source: PBMCs, taken after 12 months of ibrutinib treatment. The clonotype originates from a human donor with chronic lymphocytic leukemia. CDR3: CASSLTFSSVQNEQFF. In nucleotides, the CDR3 is TGTGCCAGCAGCTTGACCTTTTCTTCAGTACAGAATGAGCAGTTCTTC.